This T cell receptor (beta chain) comes out of a study of patients and donors after allogeneic stem cell transplantation. This clonotype was seen a handful of times. Trimming took 6 bases from V and 0 from J; bases not matched to a gene: 6. The CDR3 is 16 residues long. Germline CDR1 MNHEY, CDR2 SVGEGT. TCRdb re-derived calls from the RT-PCR reads in MiXCR, one entry per CDR3 protein. The repertoire has roughly 940,000 distinct CDR3 sequences, 18% of them found once; the top ten carry around 6%. The sample taken for sequencing was blood, either unsorted or a sorted T cell fraction (not recorded which). The chain links TRBV6-2 or TRBV6-3 to TRBJ2-3, with 10 nucleotides matching TRBD2. This sequence originates from a human donor who was either an allogeneic HSCT recipient or a stem cell or donor lymphocyte infusion donor (not recorded which). It is not recorded whose cells these are; they may come from a transplant donor. The CDR3 loop reads CASRLWTSGSTDTQYF. In nucleotides, the CDR3 is TGTGCCAGCAGGCTTTGGACTAGCGGAAGCACAGATACGCAGTATTTT.